The following is a TCR beta chain sequence with its context. The data were taken from a study of a mutant IDH1 vaccine in newly diagnosed glioma. Sequencing used immunoSEQ multiplex PCR; TCRdb keeps in-frame clones, though not all of them. The table records about 66,000 clones, 70% to 90% of them present only once. Time point of the sample: baseline, week 1 (first vaccination visit). Treatment reported: pre-vaccination baseline after standard-of-care therapy. Germline CDR1 is SGDLS and CDR2 is YYNGEE. CDR3 length: 15 amino acids. V lost 2 bases, J lost 4 bases, and 15 bases lay in between. The clonotype comes from a young man with glioma. J is TRBJ1-2 and V is TRBV9; D gene uncertain. The specimen was PBMCs, collected from a glioma patient treated with radiotherapy, temozolomide or both. The CDR3 is CASSVGGALFYGYTF. CDR3 DNA: TGTGCCAGCAGCGTTGGAGGCGCCCTGTTCTATGGCTACACCTTC.